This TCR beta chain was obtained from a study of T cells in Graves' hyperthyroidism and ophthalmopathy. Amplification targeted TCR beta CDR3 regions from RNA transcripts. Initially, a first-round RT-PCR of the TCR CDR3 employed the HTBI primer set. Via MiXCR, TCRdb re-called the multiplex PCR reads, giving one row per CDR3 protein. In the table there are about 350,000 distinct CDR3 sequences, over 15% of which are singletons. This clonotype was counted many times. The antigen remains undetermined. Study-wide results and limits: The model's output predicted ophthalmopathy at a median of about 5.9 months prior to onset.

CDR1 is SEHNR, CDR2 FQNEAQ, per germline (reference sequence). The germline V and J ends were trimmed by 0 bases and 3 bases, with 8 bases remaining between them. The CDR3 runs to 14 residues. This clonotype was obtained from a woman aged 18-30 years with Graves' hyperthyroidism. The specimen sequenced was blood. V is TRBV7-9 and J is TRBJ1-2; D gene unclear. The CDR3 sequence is CASSLAYGYYGYTF. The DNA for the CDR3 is TGTGCCAGCAGCTTAGCGTACGGGTACTATGGCTACACCTTC.